The subject of this entry is one T cell receptor beta chain. Per the original data handling: Counts of nucleated cells, estimated from reference gene primer amplification, were obtained. Assay used: immunoSEQ multiplex PCR; TCRdb lists only in-frame clones, some missing. V, J and clone size reflect that table, while D and trimming were determined from the DNA. The repertoire has 40,000 to 50,000 clones, roughly 85% of them found once; the top ten carry roughly 25%. The sample belongs to a study of blood T cell repertoires in COVID-19. The CDR3 consists of 14 residues. V lost 0 bases, J lost 10 bases, and 5 bases stayed unmatched. Germline V gene sequence: CDR1 MNHEY, CDR2 SVGAGI.

Sequencing was carried out using peripheral blood. The sequence derives from a man in his 70s with acute or convalescent COVID-19. The chain has TRBV6-5 and TRBJ1-1, with 10 bases lining up with TRBD1. The CDR3 nucleotides are TGTGCCAGCAGTTACTCGATGGGGGACAGGGGAGCTTTCTTT. It codes for CASSYSMGDRGAFF.